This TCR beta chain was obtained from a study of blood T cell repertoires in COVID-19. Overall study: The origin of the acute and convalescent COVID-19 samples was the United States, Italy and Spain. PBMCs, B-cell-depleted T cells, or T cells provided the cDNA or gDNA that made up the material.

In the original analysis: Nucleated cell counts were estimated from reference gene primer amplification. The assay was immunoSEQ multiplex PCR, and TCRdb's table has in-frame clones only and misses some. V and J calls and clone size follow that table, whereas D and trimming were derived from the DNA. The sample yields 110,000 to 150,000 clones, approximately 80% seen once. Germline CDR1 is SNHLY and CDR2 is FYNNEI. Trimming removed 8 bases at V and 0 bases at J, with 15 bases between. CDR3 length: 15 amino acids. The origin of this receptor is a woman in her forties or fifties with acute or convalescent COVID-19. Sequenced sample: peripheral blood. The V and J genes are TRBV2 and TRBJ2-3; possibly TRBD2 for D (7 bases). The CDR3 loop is CASGGGLASTDTQYF. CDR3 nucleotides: TGTGCCAGCGGGGGGGGCCTAGCCAGCACAGATACGCAGTATTTT.